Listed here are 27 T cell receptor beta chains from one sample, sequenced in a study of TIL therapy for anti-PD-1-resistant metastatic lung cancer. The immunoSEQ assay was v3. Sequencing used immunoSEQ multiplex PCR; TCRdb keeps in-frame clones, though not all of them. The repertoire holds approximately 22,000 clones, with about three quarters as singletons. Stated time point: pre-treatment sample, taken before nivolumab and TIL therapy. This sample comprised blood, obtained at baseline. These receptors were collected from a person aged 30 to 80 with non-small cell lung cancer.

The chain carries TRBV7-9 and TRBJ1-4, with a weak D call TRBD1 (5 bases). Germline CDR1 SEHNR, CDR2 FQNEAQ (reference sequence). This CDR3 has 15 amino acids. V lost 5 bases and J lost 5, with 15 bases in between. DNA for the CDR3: TGTGCCAGCAGCCCCTTTGGGACGGGAAATGAAAAACTGTTTTTT. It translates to CASSPFGTGNEKLFF.

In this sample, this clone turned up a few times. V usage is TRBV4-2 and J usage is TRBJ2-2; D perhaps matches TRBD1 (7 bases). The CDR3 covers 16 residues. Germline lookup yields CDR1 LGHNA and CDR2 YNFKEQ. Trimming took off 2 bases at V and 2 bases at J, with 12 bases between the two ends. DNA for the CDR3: TGTGCCAGCAGCCAATTCAGGGGGGCCAACACCGGGGAGCTGTTTTTT. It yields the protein CASSQFRGANTGELFF.

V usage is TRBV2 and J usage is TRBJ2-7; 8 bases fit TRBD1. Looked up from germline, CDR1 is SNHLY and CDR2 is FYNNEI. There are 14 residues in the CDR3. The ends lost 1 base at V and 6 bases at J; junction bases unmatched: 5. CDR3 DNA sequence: TGTGCCAGCAGTGAAGGGACAGGGTTACTCGAGCAGTACTTC. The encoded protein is CASSEGTGLLEQYF.

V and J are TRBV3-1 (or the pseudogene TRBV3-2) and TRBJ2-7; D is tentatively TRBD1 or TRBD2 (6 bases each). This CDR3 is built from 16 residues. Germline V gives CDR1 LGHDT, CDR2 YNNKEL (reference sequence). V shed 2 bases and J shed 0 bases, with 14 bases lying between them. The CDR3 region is CASSQFHGGLSYEQYF. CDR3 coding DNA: TGTGCCAGCAGCCAATTTCATGGGGGGCTCTCCTACGAGCAGTACTTC.

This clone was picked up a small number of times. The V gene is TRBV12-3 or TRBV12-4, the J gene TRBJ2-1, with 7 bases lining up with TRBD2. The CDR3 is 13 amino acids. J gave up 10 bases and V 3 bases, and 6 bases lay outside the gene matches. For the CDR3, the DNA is TGTGCCAGCAGTTTTGGTCTAGCGGAGGAGCAGTTCTTC. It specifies CASSFGLAEEQFF.

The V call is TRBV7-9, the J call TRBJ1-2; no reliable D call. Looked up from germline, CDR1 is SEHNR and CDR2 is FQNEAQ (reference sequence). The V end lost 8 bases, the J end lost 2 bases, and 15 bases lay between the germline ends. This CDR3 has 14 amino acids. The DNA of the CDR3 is TGTGCCAGCTCCCCGAGAGCTGAAAACTATGGCTACACCTTC. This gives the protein CASSPRAENYGYTF. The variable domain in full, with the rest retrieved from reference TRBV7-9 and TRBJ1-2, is DTGVSQNPRHKITKRGQNVTFRCDPISEHNRLYWYRQTLGQGPEFLTYFQNEAQLEKSRLLSDRFSAERPKGSFSTLEIQRTEQGDSAMYLCASSPRAENYGYTFGSGTRLTVV.

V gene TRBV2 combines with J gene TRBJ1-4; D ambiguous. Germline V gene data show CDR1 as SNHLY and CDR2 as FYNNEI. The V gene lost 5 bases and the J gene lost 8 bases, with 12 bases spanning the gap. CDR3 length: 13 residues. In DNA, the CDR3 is TGTGCCAGCAGTCTAGGGCCCTGGGAAAAACTGTTTTTT. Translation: CASSLGPWEKLFF. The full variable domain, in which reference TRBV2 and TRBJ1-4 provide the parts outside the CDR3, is EPEVTQTPSHQVTQMGQEVILRCVPISNHLYFYWYRQILGQKVEFLVSFYNNEISEKSEIFDDQFSVERPDGSNFTLKIRSTKLEDSAMYFCASSLGPWEKLFFGSGTQLSVL.

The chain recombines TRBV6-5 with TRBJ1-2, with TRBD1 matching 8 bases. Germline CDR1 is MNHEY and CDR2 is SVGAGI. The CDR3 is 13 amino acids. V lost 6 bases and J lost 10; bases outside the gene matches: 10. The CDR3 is CASSQKGQGHYTF. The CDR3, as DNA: TGTGCCAGCAGCCAGAAAGGACAGGGCCACTACACCTTC.

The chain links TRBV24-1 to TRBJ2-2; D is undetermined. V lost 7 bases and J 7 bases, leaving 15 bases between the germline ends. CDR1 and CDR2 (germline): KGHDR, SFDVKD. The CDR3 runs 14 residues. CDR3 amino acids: CATSTTTHGGELFF. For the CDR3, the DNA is TGTGCCACCAGCACTACCACCCACGGCGGGGAGCTGTTTTTT.

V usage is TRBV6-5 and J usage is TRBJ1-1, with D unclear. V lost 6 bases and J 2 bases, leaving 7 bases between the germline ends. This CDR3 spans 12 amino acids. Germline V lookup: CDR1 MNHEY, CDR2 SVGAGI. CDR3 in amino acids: CASRVENTEAFF. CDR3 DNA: TGTGCCAGCAGGGTCGAAAACACTGAAGCTTTCTTT.

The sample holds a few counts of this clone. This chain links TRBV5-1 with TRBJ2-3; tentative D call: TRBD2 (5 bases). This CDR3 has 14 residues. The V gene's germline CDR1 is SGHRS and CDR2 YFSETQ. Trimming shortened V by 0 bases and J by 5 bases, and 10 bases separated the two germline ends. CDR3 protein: CASSLANGGDTQYF. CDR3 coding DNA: TGCGCCAGCAGCTTGGCCAACGGAGGAGATACGCAGTATTTT.

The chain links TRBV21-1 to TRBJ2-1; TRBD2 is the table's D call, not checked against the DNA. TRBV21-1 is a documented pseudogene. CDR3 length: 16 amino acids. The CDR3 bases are TGTGCCAGCAGCAGCGTCGGGTCAGCGTCTTACAATGAGCAGTTCTTC. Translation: CASSSVGSASYNEQFF.

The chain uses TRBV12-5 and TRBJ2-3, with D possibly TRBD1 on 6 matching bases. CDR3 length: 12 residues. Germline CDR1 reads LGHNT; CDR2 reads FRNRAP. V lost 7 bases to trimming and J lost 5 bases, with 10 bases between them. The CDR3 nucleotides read TGTGCTAGTGCCGCGGACAGAGATACGCAGTATTTT. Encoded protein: CASAADRDTQYF.

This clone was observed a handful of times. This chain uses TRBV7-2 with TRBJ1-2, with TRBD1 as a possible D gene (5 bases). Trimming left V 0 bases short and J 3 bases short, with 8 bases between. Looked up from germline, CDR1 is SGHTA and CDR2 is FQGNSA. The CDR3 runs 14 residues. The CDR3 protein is CASSLAGVYYGYTF. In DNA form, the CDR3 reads TGTGCCAGCAGCTTAGCAGGGGTTTACTATGGCTACACCTTC.

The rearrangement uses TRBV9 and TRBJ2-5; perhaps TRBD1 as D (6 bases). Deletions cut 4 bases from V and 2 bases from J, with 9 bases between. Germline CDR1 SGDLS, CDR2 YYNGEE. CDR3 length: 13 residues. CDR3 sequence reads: CASSKQGQETQYF. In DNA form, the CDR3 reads TGTGCCAGCAGCAAACAGGGACAAGAGACCCAGTACTTC.

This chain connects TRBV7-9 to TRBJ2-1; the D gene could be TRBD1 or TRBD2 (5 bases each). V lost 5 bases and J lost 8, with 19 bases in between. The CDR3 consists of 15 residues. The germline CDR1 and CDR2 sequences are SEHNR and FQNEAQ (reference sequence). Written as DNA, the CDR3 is TGTGCCAGCAGCCCATATCAGGGACCCTCGGATGAGCAGTTCTTC. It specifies CASSPYQGPSDEQFF.

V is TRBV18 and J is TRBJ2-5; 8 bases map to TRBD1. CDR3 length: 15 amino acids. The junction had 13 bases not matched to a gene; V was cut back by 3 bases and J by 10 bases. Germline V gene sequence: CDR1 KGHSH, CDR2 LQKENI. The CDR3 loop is CASSPTDRGVRGQYF. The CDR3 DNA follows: TGTGCCAGCTCACCGACAGACAGGGGAGTACGGGGCCAGTACTTC.

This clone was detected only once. CDR3 nucleotide sequence: TGTGCCACCAGCAGAGAGCGGGGGGGCCTCACCTACAATGAGCAGTTCTTC. Translation gives CATSRERGGLTYNEQFF. The J gene is TRBJ2-1, the V gene TRBV15; 9 positions agree with TRBD2. The germline V gene encodes CDR1 LNHNV and CDR2 YYDKDF (reference sequence). The CDR3 loop spans 17 amino acids. V lost 0 bases and J lost 2; bases outside the gene matches: 5.

The CDR3 nucleotides read TGTGCCAGCAGGGCCCCCTCGTTTGGCGAGCAGTTCTTC. Translated: CASRAPSFGEQFF. This chain uses TRBV6-5 with TRBJ2-1; D gene ambiguous. V lost 6 bases and J 10 bases, leaving 16 bases between the germline ends. The CDR3 runs 13 residues. The germline V gene has CDR1 MNHEY and CDR2 SVGAGI.

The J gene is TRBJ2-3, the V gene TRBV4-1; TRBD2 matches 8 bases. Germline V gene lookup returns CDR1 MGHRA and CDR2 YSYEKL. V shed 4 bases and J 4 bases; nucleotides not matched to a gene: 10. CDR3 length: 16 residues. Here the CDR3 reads CASSPGVAGFADTQYF. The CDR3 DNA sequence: TGCGCCAGCAGCCCAGGAGTAGCGGGATTCGCAGATACGCAGTATTTT.

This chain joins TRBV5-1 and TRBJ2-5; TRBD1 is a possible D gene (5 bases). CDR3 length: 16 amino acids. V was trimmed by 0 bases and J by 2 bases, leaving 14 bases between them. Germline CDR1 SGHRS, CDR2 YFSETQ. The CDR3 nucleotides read TGCGCCAGCAGCTTGGTAGGGGTAGTCCCTCAAGAGACCCAGTACTTC. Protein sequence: CASSLVGVVPQETQYF.

As DNA, the CDR3 is TGCGCCAGCAGCGCCTTGGACACCCAAGAGACCCAGTACTTC. Its protein product is CASSALDTQETQYF. The J gene is TRBJ2-5, the V gene TRBV5-1; perhaps TRBD1 as D (5 bases). CDR1 and CDR2 from the germline V gene are SGHRS and YFSETQ. This CDR3 is built from 14 residues. Trimming took off 4 bases at V and 1 base at J, with 11 bases between the two ends.

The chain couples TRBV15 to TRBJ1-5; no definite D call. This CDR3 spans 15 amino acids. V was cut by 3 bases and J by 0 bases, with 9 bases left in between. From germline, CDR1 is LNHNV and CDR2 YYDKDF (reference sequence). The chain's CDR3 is CATSRGGHSNQPQHF. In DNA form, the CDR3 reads TGTGCCACCAGCAGGGGAGGTCATAGCAATCAGCCCCAGCATTTT.

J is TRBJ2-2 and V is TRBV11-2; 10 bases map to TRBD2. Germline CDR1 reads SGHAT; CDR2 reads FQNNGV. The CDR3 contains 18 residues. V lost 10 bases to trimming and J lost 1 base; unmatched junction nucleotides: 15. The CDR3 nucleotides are TGTGCCACCGCCGGGGGGGCTAGCGGGAGTAGGAACACCGGGGAGCTGTTTTTT. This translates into CATAGGASGSRNTGELFF.

CDR3 DNA sequence: TGTGCCAGCACCCTGGACATCCGCGGGACCCAGTACTTC. This encodes CASTLDIRGTQYF. This chain uses TRBV12-3 or TRBV12-4 with TRBJ2-5, with D possibly TRBD1 on 5 matching bases. The V gene lost 7 bases and the J gene lost 7 bases, with 16 bases spanning the gap. The CDR3 spans 13 residues.

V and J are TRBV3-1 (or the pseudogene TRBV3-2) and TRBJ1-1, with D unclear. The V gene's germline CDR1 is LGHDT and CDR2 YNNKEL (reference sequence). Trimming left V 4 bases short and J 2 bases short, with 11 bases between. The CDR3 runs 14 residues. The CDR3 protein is CASSPLNSNTEAFF. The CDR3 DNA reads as TGTGCCAGCAGCCCCCTAAACAGCAACACTGAAGCTTTCTTT.

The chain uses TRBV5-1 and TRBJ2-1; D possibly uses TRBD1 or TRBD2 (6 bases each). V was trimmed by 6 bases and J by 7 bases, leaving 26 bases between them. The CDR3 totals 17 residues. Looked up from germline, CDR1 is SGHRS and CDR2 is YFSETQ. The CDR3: CASIPKGGAKHNNEQFF. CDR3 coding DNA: TGCGCCAGCATCCCCAAGGGGGGAGCGAAACATAATAATGAGCAGTTCTTC.